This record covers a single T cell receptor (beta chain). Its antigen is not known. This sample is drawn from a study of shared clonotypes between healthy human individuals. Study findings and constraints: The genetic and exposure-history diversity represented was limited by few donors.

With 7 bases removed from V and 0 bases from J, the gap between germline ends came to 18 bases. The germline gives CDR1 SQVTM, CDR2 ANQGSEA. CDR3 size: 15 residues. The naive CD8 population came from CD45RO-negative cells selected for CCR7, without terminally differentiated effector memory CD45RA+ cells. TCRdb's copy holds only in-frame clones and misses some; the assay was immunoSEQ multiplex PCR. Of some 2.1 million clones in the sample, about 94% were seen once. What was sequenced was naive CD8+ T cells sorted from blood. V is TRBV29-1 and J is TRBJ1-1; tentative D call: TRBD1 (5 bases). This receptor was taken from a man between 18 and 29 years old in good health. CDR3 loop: CSAPRQPDVNTEAFF. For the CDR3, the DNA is TGCAGCGCACCACGACAGCCTGATGTGAACACTGAAGCTTTCTTT.